This TCR beta chain was obtained from a study of OX40 agonist ivuxolimab in advanced cancers. The assay was immunoSEQ multiplex PCR, and TCRdb's table has in-frame clones only and misses some. The table records about 62,000 clones, approximately 86% of them present only once. Losses at the gene ends were 5 bases for V and 4 bases for J; bases not matched to a gene: 17. This CDR3 region has 19 residues. Germline CDR1 SGHVS, CDR2 FQNEAQ. The clonotype originates from an adult with an advanced solid tumor such as melanoma, head and neck, liver or kidney cancer. The sample was CD4+ or CD8+ T cells sorted from blood, taken in a trial of the OX40 agonist ivuxolimab. The chain combines TRBV7-8 with TRBJ1-4, with 9 bases matching TRBD1. CDR3 in amino acids: CASSLTRFSGTGINEKLFF. The CDR3 region has the DNA TGTGCCAGCAGCCTTACGCGTTTCTCCGGGACAGGGATTAATGAAAAACTGTTTTTT.